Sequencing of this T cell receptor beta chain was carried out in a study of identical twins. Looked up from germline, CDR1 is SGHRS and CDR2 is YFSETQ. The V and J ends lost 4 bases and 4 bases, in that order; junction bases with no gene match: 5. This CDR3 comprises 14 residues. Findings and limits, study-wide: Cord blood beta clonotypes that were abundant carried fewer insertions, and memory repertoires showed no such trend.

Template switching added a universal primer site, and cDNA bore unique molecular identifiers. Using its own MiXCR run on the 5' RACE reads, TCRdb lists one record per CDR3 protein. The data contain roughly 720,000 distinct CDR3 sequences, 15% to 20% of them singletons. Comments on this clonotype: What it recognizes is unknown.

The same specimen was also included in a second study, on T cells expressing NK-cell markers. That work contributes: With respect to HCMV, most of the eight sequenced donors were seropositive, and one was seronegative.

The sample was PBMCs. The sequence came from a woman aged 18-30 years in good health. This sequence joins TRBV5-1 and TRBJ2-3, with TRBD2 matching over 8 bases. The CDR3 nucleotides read TGCGCCAGCAGCGGACTAGCATTGTCAGATACGCAGTATTTT. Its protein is CASSGLALSDTQYF.